This TCR beta chain derives from a study of cytomegalovirus exposure and HLA in healthy donors. This clone appeared a few times. Its target is unknown. Notes on the study in general: It was only CMV serostatus that was available as immune exposure information.

Per germline, CDR1 SGHVS and CDR2 FQNEAQ. The V segment lost 4 bases and the J segment 8 bases; nucleotides outside the gene matches: 10. The CDR3 totals 15 residues. A multiplex PCR was run with 60 Vbeta primers and 13 Jbeta primers. Libraries were prepared by immunoSEQ multiplex PCR; TCRdb keeps only in-frame clonotypes and omits some of them. The data hold around 150,000 clones, with approximately 8.9% observed a single time. The gene calls are TRBV7-8 and TRBJ1-2, with 10 bases matching TRBD1. What was sequenced was PBMCs. The sequence was obtained from a woman aged 40-49 years in good health and CMV-seropositive. The CDR3 DNA is TGTGCCAGCAGCTCTAACCCGGGACAGGGGTTCGGCTACACCTTC. Its protein is CASSSNPGQGFGYTF. The variable domain in full, completed from reference TRBV7-8 and TRBJ1-2, reads GAGVSQSPRYKVAKRGQDVALRCDPISGHVSLFWYQQALGQGPEFLTYFQNEAQLDKSGLPSDRFFAERPEGSVSTLKIQRTQQEDSAVYLCASSSNPGQGFGYTFGSGTRLTVV.